One and the same sample provided the 14 T cell receptor beta chains below, sequenced in a study of OX40 agonist ivuxolimab in advanced cancers. TCRdb keeps only in-frame clones here, not all; method: immunoSEQ multiplex PCR. This sample has about 50,000 clones; approximately 90% occur once, and the top ten carry less than 0.75%. Sequenced here: CD4+ or CD8+ T cells sorted from blood, sampled in a trial of the OX40 agonist ivuxolimab. All receptors derive from an adult with an advanced solid tumor such as melanoma, head and neck, liver or kidney cancer.

This clone was seen a single time. The chain carries TRBV4-2 and TRBJ2-7, with TRBD2 identical over 9 bases. CDR1 and CDR2 from the germline V gene are LGHNA and YNFKEQ. The V gene end was trimmed by 4 bases and the J gene end by 4 bases; junction bases not matched to a gene: 20. CDR3 size: 19 residues. CDR3 residues: CASSRVQGGRASTPYEQYF. The DNA for the CDR3 is TGTGCCAGCAGCCGCGTACAGGGCGGGAGGGCCTCTACTCCTTACGAGCAGTACTTC.

This clone was seen a few times. The chain carries TRBV20-1 and TRBJ2-5; D is unresolved. Germline V gene lookup returns CDR1 DFQATT and CDR2 SNEGSKA (reference sequence). The CDR3 consists of 11 residues. V lost 4 bases and J lost 5, with 8 bases in between. The CDR3: CSANNGETQYF. The CDR3 nucleotides are TGCAGTGCTAATAACGGGGAGACCCAGTACTTC.

The chain uses TRBV5-8 and TRBJ2-3; tentatively, D is TRBD2 (5 bases). V was shortened by 3 bases and J by 4 bases, with 6 bases between the two germline ends. Germline V gene lookup returns CDR1 SGHTS and CDR2 YDEGEE. This CDR3 is built from 12 residues. The DNA of the CDR3 is TGTGCCAGCAGCTCCGGGGCAGATACGCAGTATTTT. It yields the protein CASSSGADTQYF.

The V and J genes are TRBV2 and TRBJ2-1; perhaps TRBD2 as D (6 bases). Germline V gene sequence: CDR1 SNHLY, CDR2 FYNNEI. Trimming removed 4 bases from V and 1 base from J, with 8 bases in between. The CDR3 has 14 amino acids. This CDR3 reads CASSVRGSYNEQFF. CDR3 sequence (DNA): TGTGCCAGCAGTGTTCGGGGGTCCTACAATGAGCAGTTCTTC.

V and J are TRBV6-1 and TRBJ2-1; TRBD2 agrees at 13 bases. Trimming took 7 bases from V and 5 from J; bases not matched to a gene: 5. Germline loops: CDR1 MNHNS, CDR2 SASEGT. The CDR3 is 15 amino acids. Written as DNA, the CDR3 is TGTGCCAGCAATTCACTAGCGGGAGGGAACAATGAGCAGTTCTTC. Protein: CASNSLAGGNNEQFF.

The chain is built from TRBV5-1 and TRBJ1-1; a possible D gene is TRBD1 (6 bases). The CDR3 has 14 residues. CDR1 SGHRS and CDR2 YFSETQ come from the germline V gene. Trimming shortened V by 3 bases and J by 0 bases, and 9 bases separated the two germline ends. In DNA, the CDR3 is TGCGCCAGCAGCTGGGACACGCTGAACACTGAAGCTTTCTTT. This sequence encodes CASSWDTLNTEAFF. The full variable domain, rest sourced from reference TRBV5-1 and TRBJ1-1, is KAGVTQTPRYLIKTRGQQVTLSCSPISGHRSVSWYQQTPGQGLQFLFEYFSETQRNKGNFPGRFSGRQFSNSRSEMNVSTLELGDSALYLCASSWDTLNTEAFFGQGTRLTVV.

The chain carries TRBV5-1 and TRBJ1-4; D may be TRBD1 (5 bases). Germline V gives CDR1 SGHRS, CDR2 YFSETQ. The CDR3 runs to 15 residues. With 0 bases removed from V and 7 bases from J, the gap between germline ends came to 13 bases. This CDR3 is CASSLVWGSSEKLFF. The CDR3 region has the DNA TGCGCCAGCAGCTTGGTGTGGGGCTCAAGTGAAAAACTGTTTTTT.

This clone has just a few counts. Other DNA sequences from this sample encode an identical CDR3 as well. The CDR3 DNA follows: TGTGCCAGCAGTCTCACAGGACCCTATGGCTACACCTTC. It encodes CASSLTGPYGYTF. The J gene is TRBJ1-2, the V gene TRBV28, with a possible D match to TRBD1 (5 bases). With 5 bases removed from V and 4 bases from J, the gap between germline ends came to 11 bases. The CDR3 has 13 amino acids. Germline assignment: CDR1 MDHEN and CDR2 SYDVKM.

The chain joins TRBV15 to TRBJ2-1, with D unclear. CDR3 length: 13 amino acids. Germline V lookup: CDR1 LNHNV, CDR2 YYDKDF (reference sequence). V was clipped by 0 bases and J by 7 bases, with 7 bases between them. In DNA, the CDR3 is TGTGCCACCAGCAGAGATGTCTATAATGAGCAGTTCTTC. It encodes CATSRDVYNEQFF.

The CDR3 DNA reads as TGCGCCAGCAGCTCCCGAGGGAGCTCCTATAATTCACCCCTCCACTTT. Amino acids: CASSSRGSSYNSPLHF. V usage is TRBV5-1 and J usage is TRBJ1-6; D unclear. This CDR3 region has 16 residues. V was clipped by 3 bases and J by 0 bases, with 10 bases between them. CDR1 is SGHRS, CDR2 YFSETQ, per germline. Variable domain in full (rest from reference TRBV5-1 and TRBJ1-6): KAGVTQTPRYLIKTRGQQVTLSCSPISGHRSVSWYQQTPGQGLQFLFEYFSETQRNKGNFPGRFSGRQFSNSRSEMNVSTLELGDSALYLCASSSRGSSYNSPLHFGNGTRLTVT.

The V call is TRBV7-9, the J call TRBJ1-1; D remains ambiguous. Trimming removed 1 base from V and 3 bases from J, with 6 bases in between. CDR1 and CDR2 from the germline V gene are SEHNR and FQNEAQ (reference sequence). The length of the CDR3 is 13 residues. CDR3 region: CASSLVGDTEAFF. The CDR3 DNA reads TGTGCCAGCAGCTTAGTCGGGGACACTGAAGCTTTCTTT. Together with reference TRBV7-9 and TRBJ1-1, the CDR3 gives the full variable domain: DTGVSQNPRHKITKRGQNVTFRCDPISEHNRLYWYRQTLGQGPEFLTYFQNEAQLEKSRLLSDRFSAERPKGSFSTLEIQRTEQGDSAMYLCASSLVGDTEAFFGQGTRLTVV.

The J gene is TRBJ2-7, the V gene TRBV27; no firm D call. Germline-derived CDR1 and CDR2 are MNHEY and SMNVEV (reference sequence). This CDR3 spans 18 amino acids. The V end was cut by 5 bases, the J end by 0 bases, with 23 bases between. The CDR3, as DNA: TGTGCCAGCAGTCTGAGTTCCGGGTCTGCAGCTAGCTCCTACGAGCAGTACTTC. Amino acids: CASSLSSGSAASSYEQYF.

The J gene is TRBJ2-7, the V gene TRBV27; TRBD1 matches at 7 bases. Germline loops: CDR1 MNHEY, CDR2 SMNVEV (reference sequence). The CDR3 is 14 residues long. The ends lost 6 bases at V and 1 base at J; junction bases unmatched: 6. CDR3 DNA sequence: TGTGCCAGCAGCTGGACAGGCACATCCTACGAGCAGTACTTC. This encodes CASSWTGTSYEQYF.

By share, this clone counts as medium-sized. The chain combines TRBV7-9 with TRBJ1-1; 8 positions match TRBD1. V was clipped by 4 bases and J by 2 bases; unmatched bases: 3. Germline-derived CDR1 and CDR2 are SEHNR and FQNEAQ (reference sequence). CDR3 length: 14 residues. CDR3 sequence: CASSWGQANTEAFF. The CDR3 bases are TGTGCCAGCAGCTGGGGACAGGCTAACACTGAAGCTTTCTTT.